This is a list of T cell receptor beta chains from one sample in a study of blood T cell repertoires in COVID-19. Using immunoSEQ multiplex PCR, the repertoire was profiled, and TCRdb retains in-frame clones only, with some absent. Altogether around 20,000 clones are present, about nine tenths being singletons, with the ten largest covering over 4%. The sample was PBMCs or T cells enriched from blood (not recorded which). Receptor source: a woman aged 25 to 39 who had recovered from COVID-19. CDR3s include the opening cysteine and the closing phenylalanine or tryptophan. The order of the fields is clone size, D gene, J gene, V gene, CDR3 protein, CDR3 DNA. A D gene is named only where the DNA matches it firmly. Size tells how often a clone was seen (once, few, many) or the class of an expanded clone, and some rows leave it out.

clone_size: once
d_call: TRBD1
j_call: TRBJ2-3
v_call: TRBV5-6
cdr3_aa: CASSPDRGPTDTQYF
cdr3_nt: TGTGCCAGCAGCCCGGACAGGGGGCCCACAGATACGCAGTATTTT

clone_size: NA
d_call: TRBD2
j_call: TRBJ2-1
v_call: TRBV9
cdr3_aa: CASSVGASGGPDDEQFF
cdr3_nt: TGTGCCAGCAGCGTAGGGGCTAGCGGGGGGCCAGACGATGAGCAGTTCTTC

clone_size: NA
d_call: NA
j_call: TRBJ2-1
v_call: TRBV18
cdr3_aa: CASSPRPGLGNEQFF
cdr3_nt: TGTGCCAGCTCACCAAGGCCAGGGCTGGGGAATGAGCAGTTCTTC

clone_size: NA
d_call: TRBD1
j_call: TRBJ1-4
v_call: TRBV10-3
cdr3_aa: CAIGEGANEKLFF
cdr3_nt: TGTGCCATCGGAGAGGGGGCGAATGAAAAACTGTTTTTT

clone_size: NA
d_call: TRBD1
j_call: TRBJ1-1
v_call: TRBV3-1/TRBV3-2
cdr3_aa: CASRRGQGNTEAFF
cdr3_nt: TGTGCCAGCAGACGAGGACAGGGGAACACTGAAGCTTTCTTT

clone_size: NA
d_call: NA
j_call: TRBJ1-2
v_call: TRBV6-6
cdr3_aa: CASRVTDYGYTF
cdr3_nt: TGTGCCAGCAGGGTGACAGACTATGGCTACACCTTC

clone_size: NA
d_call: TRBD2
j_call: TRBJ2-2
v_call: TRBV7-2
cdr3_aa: CASSSGGTGELFF
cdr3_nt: TGTGCCTCCTCAAGCGGGGGGACCGGGGAGCTGTTTTTT

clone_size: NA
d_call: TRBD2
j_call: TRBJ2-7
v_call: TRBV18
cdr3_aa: CASSPNREAYEQYF
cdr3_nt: TGTGCCAGCTCACCGAACCGGGAGGCCTACGAGCAGTACTTC

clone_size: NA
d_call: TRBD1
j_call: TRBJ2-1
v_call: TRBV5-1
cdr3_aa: CASSFRVQGNDNEQFF
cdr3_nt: TGCGCCAGCAGCTTTAGGGTACAGGGGAACGACAATGAGCAGTTCTTC

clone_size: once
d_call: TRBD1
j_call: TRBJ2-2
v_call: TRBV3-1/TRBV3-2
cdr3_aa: CASSQVFPPGGHTGELFF
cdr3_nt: TGTGCCAGCAGCCAAGTCTTTCCCCCAGGGGGCCACACCGGGGAGCTGTTTTTT

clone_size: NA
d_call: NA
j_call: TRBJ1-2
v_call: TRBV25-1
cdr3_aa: CASSDPRDTSYTF
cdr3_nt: TGTGCCAGCAGTGACCCTCGGGATACTAGCTACACCTTC

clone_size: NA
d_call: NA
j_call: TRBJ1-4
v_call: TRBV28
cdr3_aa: CASSPNRVINEKLFF
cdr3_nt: TGTGCCAGCAGCCCTAACAGGGTTATTAATGAAAAACTGTTTTTT

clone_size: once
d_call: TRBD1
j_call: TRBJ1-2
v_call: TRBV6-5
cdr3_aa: CASNDRVGGYTF
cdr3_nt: TGTGCCAGCAACGACAGGGTTGGGGGCTACACCTTC

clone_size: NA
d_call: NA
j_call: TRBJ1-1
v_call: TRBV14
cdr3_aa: CASSQKQGGTEAFF
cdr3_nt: TGTGCCAGCAGCCAAAAACAGGGAGGGACTGAAGCTTTCTTT

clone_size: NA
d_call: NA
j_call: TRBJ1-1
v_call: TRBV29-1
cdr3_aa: CSVVELMNTEAFF
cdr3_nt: TGCAGCGTTGTAGAACTCATGAACACTGAAGCTTTCTTT

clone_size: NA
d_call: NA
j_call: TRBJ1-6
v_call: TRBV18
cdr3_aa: CASSPKTDNSPLHF
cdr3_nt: TGTGCCAGCTCACCGAAGACAGATAATTCACCCCTCCACTTT

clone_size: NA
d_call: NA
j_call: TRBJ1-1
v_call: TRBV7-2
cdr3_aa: CASSLAGGEFTEAFF
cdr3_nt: TGTGCCAGCAGCTTAGCGGGAGGGGAGTTCACTGAAGCTTTCTTT

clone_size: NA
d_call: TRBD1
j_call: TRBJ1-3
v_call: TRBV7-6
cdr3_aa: CASSLARRGLGNTIYF
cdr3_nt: TGTGCCAGCAGCTTAGCTCGCAGGGGGCTTGGAAACACCATATATTTT

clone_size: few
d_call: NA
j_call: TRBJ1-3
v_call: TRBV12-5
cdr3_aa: CASGLVAREYGNTIYF
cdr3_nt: TGTGCTAGTGGTTTGGTAGCCAGGGAATATGGAAACACCATATATTTT

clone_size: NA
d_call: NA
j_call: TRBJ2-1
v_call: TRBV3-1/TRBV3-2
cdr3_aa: CASSQDPAGSEQFF
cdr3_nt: TGTGCCAGCAGCCAAGATCCGGCAGGAAGCGAGCAGTTCTTC

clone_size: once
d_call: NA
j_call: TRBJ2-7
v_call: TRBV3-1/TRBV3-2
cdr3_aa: CASSPKVAVDTLYEQYF
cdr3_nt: TGTGCCAGCAGCCCCAAGGTGGCGGTCGATACCCTTTACGAGCAGTACTTC

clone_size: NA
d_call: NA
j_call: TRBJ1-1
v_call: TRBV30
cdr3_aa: CAWSSGMNTEAFF
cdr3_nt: TGTGCCTGGAGTTCAGGGATGAACACTGAAGCTTTCTTT

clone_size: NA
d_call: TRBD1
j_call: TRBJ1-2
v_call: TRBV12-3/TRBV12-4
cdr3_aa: CASATTGGYGYTF
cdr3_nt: TGTGCCAGCGCGACGACAGGGGGCTATGGCTACACCTTC

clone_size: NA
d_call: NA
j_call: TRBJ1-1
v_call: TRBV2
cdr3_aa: CASSDWTEPFF
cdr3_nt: TGTGCCAGCAGTGATTGGACAGAACCTTTCTTT

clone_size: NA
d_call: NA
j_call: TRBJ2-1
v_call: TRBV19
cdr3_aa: CASSTPDSLGDEQFF
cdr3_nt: TGTGCCAGTAGTACCCCCGACAGTCTGGGCGATGAGCAGTTCTTC

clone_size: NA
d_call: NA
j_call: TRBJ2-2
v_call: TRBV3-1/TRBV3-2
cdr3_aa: CASSHLDLRGYTGELFF
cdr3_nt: TGTGCCAGCAGCCATCTGGACCTAAGGGGATACACCGGGGAGCTGTTTTTT

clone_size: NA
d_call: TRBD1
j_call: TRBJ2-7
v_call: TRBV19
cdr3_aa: CASSLLGTVYEQYF
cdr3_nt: TGTGCCAGTAGTTTACTCGGGACAGTATACGAGCAGTACTTC

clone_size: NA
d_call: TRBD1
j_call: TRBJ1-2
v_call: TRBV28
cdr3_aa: CASSSGQGSWGYTF
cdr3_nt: TGTGCCAGCAGTTCGGGACAGGGGTCGTGGGGCTACACCTTC

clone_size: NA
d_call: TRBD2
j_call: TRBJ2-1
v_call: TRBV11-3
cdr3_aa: CASSLVGLAGNNEQFF
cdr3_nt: TGTGCCAGCAGCTTAGTGGGCCTAGCGGGGAACAATGAGCAGTTCTTC

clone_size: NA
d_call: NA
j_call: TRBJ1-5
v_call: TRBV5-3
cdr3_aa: CATGCWVRAGNQPQHF
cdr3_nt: TGTGCCACCGGGTGTTGGGTGAGGGCCGGCAATCAGCCCCAGCATTTT

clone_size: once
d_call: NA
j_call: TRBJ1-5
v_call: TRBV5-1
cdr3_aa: CASSPDGGQPQHF
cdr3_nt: TGCGCCAGCAGCCCGGACGGGGGTCAGCCCCAGCATTTT

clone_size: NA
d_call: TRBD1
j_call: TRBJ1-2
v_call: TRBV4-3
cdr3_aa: CASSQAKGGQIYGYTF
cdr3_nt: TGCGCCAGCAGCCAAGCTAAAGGGGGACAGATCTATGGCTACACCTTC

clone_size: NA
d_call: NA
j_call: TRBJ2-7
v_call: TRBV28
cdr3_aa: CASSLIFTPENYEQYF
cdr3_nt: TGTGCCAGCAGTTTGATTTTTACGCCCGAGAACTACGAGCAGTACTTC

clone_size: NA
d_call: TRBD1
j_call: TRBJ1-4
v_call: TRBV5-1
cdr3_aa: CASSFGTGDEKLFF
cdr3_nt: TGCGCCAGCAGCTTCGGGACAGGGGATGAAAAACTGTTTTTT

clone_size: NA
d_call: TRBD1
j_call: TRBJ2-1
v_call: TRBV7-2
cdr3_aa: CASSPRTGAYNEQFF
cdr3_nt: TGTGCCAGCAGCCCTCGGACAGGGGCCTACAATGAGCAGTTCTTC